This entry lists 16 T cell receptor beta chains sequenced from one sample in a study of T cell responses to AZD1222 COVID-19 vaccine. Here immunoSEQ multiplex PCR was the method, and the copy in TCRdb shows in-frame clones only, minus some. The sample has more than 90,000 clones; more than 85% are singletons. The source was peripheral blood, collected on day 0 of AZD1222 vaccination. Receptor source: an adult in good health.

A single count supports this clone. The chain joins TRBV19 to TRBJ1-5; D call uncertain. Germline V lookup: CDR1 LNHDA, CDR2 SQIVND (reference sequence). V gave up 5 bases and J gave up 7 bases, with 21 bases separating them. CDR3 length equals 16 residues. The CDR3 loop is CASSSRPPSGVQPQHF. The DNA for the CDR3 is TGTGCCAGTAGTTCCCGGCCCCCTTCAGGAGTGCAGCCCCAGCATTTT.

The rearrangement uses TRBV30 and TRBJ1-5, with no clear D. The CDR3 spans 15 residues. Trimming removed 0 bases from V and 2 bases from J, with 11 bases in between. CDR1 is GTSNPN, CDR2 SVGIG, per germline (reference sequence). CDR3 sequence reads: CAWSVEGGGNQPQHF. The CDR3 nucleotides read TGTGCCTGGAGTGTAGAAGGAGGTGGCAATCAGCCCCAGCATTTT.

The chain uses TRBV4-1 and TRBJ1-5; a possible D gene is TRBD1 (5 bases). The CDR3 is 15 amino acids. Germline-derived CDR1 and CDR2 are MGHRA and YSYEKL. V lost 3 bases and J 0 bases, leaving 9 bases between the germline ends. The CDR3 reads CASSQGTGSNQPQHF. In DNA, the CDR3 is TGCGCCAGCAGCCAGGGGACGGGTAGCAATCAGCCCCAGCATTTT.

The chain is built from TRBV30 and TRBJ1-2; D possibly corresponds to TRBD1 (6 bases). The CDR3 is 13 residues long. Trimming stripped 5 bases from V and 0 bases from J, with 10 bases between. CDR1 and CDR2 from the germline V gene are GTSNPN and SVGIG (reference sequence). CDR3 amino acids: CAWRTATNYGYTF. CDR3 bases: TGTGCCTGGCGGACAGCCACTAACTATGGCTACACCTTC.

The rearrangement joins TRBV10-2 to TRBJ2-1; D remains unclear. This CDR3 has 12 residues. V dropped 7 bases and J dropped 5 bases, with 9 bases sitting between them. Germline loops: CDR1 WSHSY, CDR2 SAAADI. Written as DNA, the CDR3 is TGCGCCAGCAAAGACCCGAACAATGAGCAGTTCTTC. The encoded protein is CASKDPNNEQFF.

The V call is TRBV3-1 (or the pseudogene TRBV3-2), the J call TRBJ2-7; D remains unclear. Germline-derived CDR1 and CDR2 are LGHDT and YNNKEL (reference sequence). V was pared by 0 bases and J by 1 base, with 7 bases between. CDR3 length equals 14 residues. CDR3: CASSQDLRSYEQYF. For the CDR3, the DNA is TGTGCCAGCAGCCAAGATCTGCGGTCCTACGAGCAGTACTTC.

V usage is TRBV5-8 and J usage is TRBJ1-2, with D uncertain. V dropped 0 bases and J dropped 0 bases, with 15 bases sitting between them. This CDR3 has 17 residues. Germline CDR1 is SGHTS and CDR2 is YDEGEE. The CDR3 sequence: CASSLAPDGKANYGYTF. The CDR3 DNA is TGTGCCAGCAGCTTGGCCCCCGACGGAAAAGCTAACTATGGCTACACCTTC.

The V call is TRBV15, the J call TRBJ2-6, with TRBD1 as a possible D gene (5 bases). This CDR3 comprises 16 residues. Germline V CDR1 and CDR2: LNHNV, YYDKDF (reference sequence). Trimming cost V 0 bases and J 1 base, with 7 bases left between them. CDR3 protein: CATSREGASGANVLTF. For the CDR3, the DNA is TGTGCCACCAGCAGAGAAGGGGCATCTGGGGCCAACGTCCTGACTTTC.

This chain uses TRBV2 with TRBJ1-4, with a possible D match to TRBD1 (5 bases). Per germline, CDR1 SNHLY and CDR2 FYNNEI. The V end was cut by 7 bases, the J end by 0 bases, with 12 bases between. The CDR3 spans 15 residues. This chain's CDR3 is CASNRKIATNEKLFF. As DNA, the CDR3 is TGTGCCAGCAACAGGAAAATCGCAACTAATGAAAAACTGTTTTTT.

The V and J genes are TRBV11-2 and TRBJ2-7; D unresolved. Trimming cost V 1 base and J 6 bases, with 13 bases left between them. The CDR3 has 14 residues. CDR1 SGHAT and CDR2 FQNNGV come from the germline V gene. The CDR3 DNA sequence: TGTGCCAGCAGCTTAGTTCGCCTTGAGACCGAGCAGTACTTC. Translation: CASSLVRLETEQYF. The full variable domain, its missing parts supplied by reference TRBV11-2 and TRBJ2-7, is EAGVAQSPRYKIIEKRQSVAFWCNPISGHATLYWYQQILGQGPKLLIQFQNNGVVDDSQLPKDRFSAERLKGVDSTLKIQPAKLEDSAVYLCASSLVRLETEQYFGPGTRLTVT.

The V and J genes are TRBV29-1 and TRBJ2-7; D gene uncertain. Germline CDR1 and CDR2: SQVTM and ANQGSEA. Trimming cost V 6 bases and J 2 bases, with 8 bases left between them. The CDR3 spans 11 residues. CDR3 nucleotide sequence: TGCAGCGTCGGCGAGGCCTACGAGCAGTACTTC. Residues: CSVGEAYEQYF.

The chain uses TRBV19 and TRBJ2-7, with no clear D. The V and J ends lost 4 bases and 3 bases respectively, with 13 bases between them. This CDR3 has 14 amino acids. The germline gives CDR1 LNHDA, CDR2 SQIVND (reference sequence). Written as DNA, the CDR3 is TGTGCCAGTAGTAAATGGGGAACACTCTACGAGCAGTACTTC. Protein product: CASSKWGTLYEQYF. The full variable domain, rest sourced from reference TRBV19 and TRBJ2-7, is DGGITQSPKYLFRKEGQNVTLSCEQNLNHDAMYWYRQDPGQGLRLIYYSQIVNDFQKGDIAEGYSVSREKKESFPLTVTSAQKNPTAFYLCASSKWGTLYEQYFGPGTRLTVT.

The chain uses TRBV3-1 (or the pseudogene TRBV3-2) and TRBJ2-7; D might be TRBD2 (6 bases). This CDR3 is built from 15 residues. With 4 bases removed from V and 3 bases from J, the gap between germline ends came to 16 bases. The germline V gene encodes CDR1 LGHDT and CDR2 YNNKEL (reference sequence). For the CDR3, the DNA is TGTGCCAGCAGCCCTTCGGGAGATTTTCTCTACGAGCAGTACTTC. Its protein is CASSPSGDFLYEQYF.

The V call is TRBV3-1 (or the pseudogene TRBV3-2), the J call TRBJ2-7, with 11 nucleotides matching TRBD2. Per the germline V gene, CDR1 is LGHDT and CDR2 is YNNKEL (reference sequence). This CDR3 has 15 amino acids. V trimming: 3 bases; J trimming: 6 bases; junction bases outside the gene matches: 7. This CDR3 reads CASSQGTSGLREQYF. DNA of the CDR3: TGTGCCAGCAGCCAGGGGACTAGCGGACTCCGCGAGCAGTACTTC.

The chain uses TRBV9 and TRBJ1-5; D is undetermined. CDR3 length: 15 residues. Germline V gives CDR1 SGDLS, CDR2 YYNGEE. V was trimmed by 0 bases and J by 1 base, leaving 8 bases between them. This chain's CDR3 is CASSVGAASNQPQHF. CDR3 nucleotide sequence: TGTGCCAGCAGCGTAGGTGCAGCCAGCAATCAGCCCCAGCATTTT.

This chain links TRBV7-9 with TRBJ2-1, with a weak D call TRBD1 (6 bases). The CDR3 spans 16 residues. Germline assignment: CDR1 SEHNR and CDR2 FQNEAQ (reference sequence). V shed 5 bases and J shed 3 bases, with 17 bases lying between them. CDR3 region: CASSPPLTGNYNEQFF. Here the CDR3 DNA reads TGTGCCAGCAGCCCCCCCCTCACAGGGAACTACAATGAGCAGTTCTTC.